A selection of T cell receptor beta chains follows, all from one sample in a study of blood T cell repertoires in COVID-19. TCRdb keeps only in-frame clones here, not all; method: immunoSEQ multiplex PCR. The sample consists of over 150,000 clones, 80% to 90% of them appearing once. Sequences were obtained from peripheral blood. The receptors were gathered from a woman aged 60-75 years with COVID-19, enrolled during active disease. The CDR3 runs from the conserved cysteine through the conserved F or W.

CASRETGGNTEAFF TRBJ1-1 TRBV6-5
CASSPPTGNTGELFF TRBJ2-2 TRBV5-1
CATSDPASGRLDTQYF TRBJ2-3 TRBV24-1
CASSRVGIQETQYF TRBJ2-5 TRBV5-1
CASSLVGTGYAEAFF TRBJ1-1 TRBV5-6
CAIGNTEAFF TRBJ1-1 TRBV10-3
CASSTYRANTEAFF TRBJ1-1 TRBV19
CASRLTSGPGTQYF TRBJ2-5 TRBV6-5
CASSPETSGIGSYNEQFF TRBJ2-1 TRBV18
CASSPRNSGGNTIYF TRBJ1-3 TRBV18
CASRPPGQGEAFF TRBJ1-1 TRBV12-3/TRBV12-4
CASRLAGTGELFF TRBJ2-2 TRBV19
CASSLLAGSYNEQFF TRBJ2-1 TRBV11-2
CASSLDRVYGYTF TRBJ1-2 TRBV11-2
CAISESGTANEKLFF TRBJ1-4 TRBV10-3
CASSFGGSGNTIYF TRBJ1-3 TRBV11-3